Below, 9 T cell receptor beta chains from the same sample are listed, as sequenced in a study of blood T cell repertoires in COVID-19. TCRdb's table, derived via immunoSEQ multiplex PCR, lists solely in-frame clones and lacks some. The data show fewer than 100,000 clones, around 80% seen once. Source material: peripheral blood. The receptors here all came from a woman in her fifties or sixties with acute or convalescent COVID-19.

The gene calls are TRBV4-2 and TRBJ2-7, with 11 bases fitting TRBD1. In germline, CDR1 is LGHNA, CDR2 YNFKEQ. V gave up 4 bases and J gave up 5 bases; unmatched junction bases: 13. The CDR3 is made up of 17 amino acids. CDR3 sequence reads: CASSLTPSGTGGNEQYF. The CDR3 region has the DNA TGTGCCAGCAGCCTCACCCCTTCCGGGACAGGGGGGAACGAGCAGTACTTC.

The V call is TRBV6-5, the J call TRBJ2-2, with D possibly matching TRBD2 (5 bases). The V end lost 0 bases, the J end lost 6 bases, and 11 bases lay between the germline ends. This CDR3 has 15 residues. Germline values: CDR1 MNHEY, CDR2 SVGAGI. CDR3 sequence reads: CASSYSTGTSGELFF. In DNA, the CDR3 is TGTGCCAGCAGTTACTCGACGGGAACCTCCGGGGAGCTGTTTTTT.

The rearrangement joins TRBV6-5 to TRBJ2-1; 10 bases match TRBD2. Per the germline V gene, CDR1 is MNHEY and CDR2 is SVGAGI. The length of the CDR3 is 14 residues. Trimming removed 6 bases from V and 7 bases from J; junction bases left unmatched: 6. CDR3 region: CASRGSGGANEQFF. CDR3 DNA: TGTGCCAGCAGGGGGAGCGGGGGGGCAAATGAGCAGTTCTTC.

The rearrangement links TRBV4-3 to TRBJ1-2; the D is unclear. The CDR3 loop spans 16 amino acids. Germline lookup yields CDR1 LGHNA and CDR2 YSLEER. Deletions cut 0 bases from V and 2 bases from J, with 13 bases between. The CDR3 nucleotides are TGCGCCAGCAGCCAAGATTGGCGGGATCTCAACTATGGCTACACCTTC. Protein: CASSQDWRDLNYGYTF.

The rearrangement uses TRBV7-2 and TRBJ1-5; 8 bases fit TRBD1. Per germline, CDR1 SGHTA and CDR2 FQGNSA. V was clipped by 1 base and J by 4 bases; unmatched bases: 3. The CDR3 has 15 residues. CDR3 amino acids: CASSLGTGINQPQHF. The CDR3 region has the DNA TGTGCCAGCAGCTTAGGGACAGGGATAAATCAGCCCCAGCATTTT.

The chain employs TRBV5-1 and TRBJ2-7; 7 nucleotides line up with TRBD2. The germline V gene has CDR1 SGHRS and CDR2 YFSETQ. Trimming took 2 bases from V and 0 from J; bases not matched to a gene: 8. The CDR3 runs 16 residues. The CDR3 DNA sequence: TGCGCCAGCAGCTTCATAGCGGGTACGAACTCCTACGAGCAGTACTTC. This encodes CASSFIAGTNSYEQYF.

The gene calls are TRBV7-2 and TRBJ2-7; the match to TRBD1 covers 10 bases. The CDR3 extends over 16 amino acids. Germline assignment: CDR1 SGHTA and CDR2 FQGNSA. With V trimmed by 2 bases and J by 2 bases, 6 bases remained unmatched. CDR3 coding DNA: TGTGCCAGCAGCTTATACGGGGGACAGGGGACCTACGAGCAGTACTTC. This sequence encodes CASSLYGGQGTYEQYF.

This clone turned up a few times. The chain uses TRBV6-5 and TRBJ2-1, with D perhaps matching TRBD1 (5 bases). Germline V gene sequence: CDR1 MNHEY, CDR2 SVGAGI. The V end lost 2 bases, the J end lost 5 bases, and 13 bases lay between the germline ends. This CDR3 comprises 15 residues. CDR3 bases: TGTGCCAGCAGTTACCGGCAGGGCCTACACAATGAGCAGTTCTTC. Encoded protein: CASSYRQGLHNEQFF.

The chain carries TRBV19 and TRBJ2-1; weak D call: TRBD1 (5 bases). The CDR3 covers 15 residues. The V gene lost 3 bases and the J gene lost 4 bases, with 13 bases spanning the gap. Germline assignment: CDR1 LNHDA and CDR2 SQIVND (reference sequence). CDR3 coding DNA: TGTGCCAGTAGTATTGAGGTCGCAGGGTACAATGAGCAGTTCTTC. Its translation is CASSIEVAGYNEQFF.